This entry is about one T cell receptor beta chain. Its antigen is not identified. The data stem from a study of PD-1 blockade in classical Hodgkin lymphoma. Profiling relied on immunoSEQ multiplex PCR, and the TCRdb table lists in-frame clones only, not all of them. The sample records about 58,000 clones, 80% to 95% being singletons. Relapse was seen in all patients after autologous stem cell transplantation, and brentuximab vedotin exposure was variable. Overall study results and limits: Nivolumab initiation under 1 year post-ASCT meant exclusion. By C4D1 there was a significant rise in CD4+ TCR diversity but not in CD8+ TCR diversity. Prior to therapy, complete responders displayed diversity much like that of newly diagnosed patients. Before treatment, TCR diversity in newly diagnosed patients was reportedly lower than in healthy donors.

This sequence originates from a human donor with classical Hodgkin lymphoma. The sequencing here drew on peripheral blood mononuclear cells (PBMCs), taken before the second cycle of nivolumab.

The CDR3 DNA follows: TGTGCCAGCACCCCGGGACAGGGTGCATACGAGCAGTACTTC. It codes for CASTPGQGAYEQYF. V usage is TRBV27 and J usage is TRBJ2-7, with 9 bases matching TRBD1. In germline, CDR1 is MNHEY, CDR2 SMNVEV (reference sequence). The CDR3 is made up of 14 amino acids. The V gene end was trimmed by 7 bases and the J gene end by 4 bases; junction bases not matched to a gene: 8.